This entry features one TCR beta chain sequence. Antigen specificity is unknown. The source of the sample is a study of T-cell memory formation after mild COVID-19. Study-level points and caveats: Contracting CD4+ clones sat mainly in CM and EM; CD8+ in EMRA.

V was pared by 7 bases and J by 6 bases, with 12 bases between. The CDR3 is 12 residues long. CDR1 MNHNS and CDR2 SASEGT come from the germline V gene. Via MiXCR, TCRdb re-called the 5' RACE reads, giving one row per CDR3 protein. The sample lists about 270,000 distinct CDR3 sequences; around 15% were seen once. The specimen was PBMCs or a T cell subset sorted from them (not recorded which). The origin of this receptor is a man in his late teens or twenties who had mild COVID-19 (a few samples of this study predate the infection). Cell type and time point are not known. The rearrangement joins TRBV6-1 to TRBJ1-2; D not resolved. The CDR3 reads CASTPGRNGYTF. The DNA of the CDR3 is TGTGCCAGCACGCCGGGAAGAAATGGCTACACCTTC.